These 27 T cell receptor beta chains were sequenced from one sample in a study of cytomegalovirus exposure and HLA in healthy donors. Primers included in the PCR were 60 Vbeta and 13 Jbeta primers. Only in-frame clones appear in the TCRdb table, and some are missing; sequencing was by immunoSEQ multiplex PCR. Found here are about 170,000 clones, 80% to 90% of them singletons; the top ten hold about 2.5%. The source material was PBMCs. These receptors came from a young man in good health and CMV-seropositive.

Concerning this clone itself: An end of the junction does not agree with germline; a read error may underlie this. The chain employs TRBV7-9 and TRBJ1-1; D perhaps matches TRBD1 (6 bases). CDR1 is SEHNR, CDR2 FQNEAQ, per germline (reference sequence). The CDR3 consists of 13 residues. The CDR3, as DNA: TGTTCCAGCAGCTACGGCCTCAGGGGTGAAGCTTTCTTT. Amino acid sequence: CSSSYGLRGEAFF.

The V gene is TRBV4-3, the J gene TRBJ2-1; D remains unclear. Trimming stripped 3 bases from V and 0 bases from J, with 9 bases between. This CDR3 region has 15 residues. Germline-derived CDR1 and CDR2 are LGHNA and YSLEER. In nucleotides, the CDR3 is TGCGCCAGCAGCCAGATCTGGAGCTCCTACAATGAGCAGTTCTTC. Residues: CASSQIWSSYNEQFF.

This sequence joins TRBV23-1 and TRBJ2-1; perhaps TRBD2 as D (6 bases). TRBV23-1 is an ORF for which the function is uncertain. The germline V and J ends were trimmed by 7 bases and 7 bases, with 20 bases remaining between them. CDR3 length: 15 residues. CDR3 sequence: CASTMTSPPVNEQFF. DNA for the CDR3: TGCGCCAGCACGATGACTAGTCCTCCGGTAAATGAGCAGTTCTTC.

The chain joins TRBV4-3 to TRBJ2-3; TRBD2 agrees at 10 bases. V gave up 0 bases and J gave up 0 bases; unmatched junction bases: 9. CDR1 is LGHNA and CDR2 is YSLEER in the germline V gene. This CDR3 spans 19 amino acids. CDR3 sequence (DNA): TGCGCCAGCAGCCAAGATACGCAGCTAGCGGGAGATAGCACAGATACGCAGTATTTT. It codes for CASSQDTQLAGDSTDTQYF.

In this sample, this clone turned up once. V gene TRBV19 combines with J gene TRBJ1-5, with 7 positions matching TRBD1. J gave up 3 bases and V 6 bases, and 8 bases lay outside the gene matches. Germline values: CDR1 LNHDA, CDR2 SQIVND (reference sequence). This CDR3 is built from 15 residues. Here the CDR3 DNA reads TGTGCCAGTAGAACGACAGGGCCGAACAATCAGCCCCAGCATTTT. Translated: CASRTTGPNNQPQHF.

The rearrangement joins TRBV30 to TRBJ2-3, with 9 bases that match TRBD1. Trimming at V came to 0 bases and at J to 1 base, leaving 5 bases not matched to a gene. Germline V CDR1 and CDR2: GTSNPN, SVGIG (reference sequence). The CDR3 runs 16 residues. The CDR3 is CAWSVQRTGGTDTQYF. In DNA, the CDR3 is TGTGCCTGGAGTGTACAAAGGACAGGGGGCACAGATACGCAGTATTTT.

This clone turned up a few times. The J gene is TRBJ2-7, the V gene TRBV7-8, with 7 bases fitting TRBD1. This CDR3 is 11 amino acids long. Germline CDR1 is SGHVS and CDR2 is FQNEAQ. The junction had 3 bases not matched to a gene; V was cut back by 8 bases and J by 5 bases. CDR3 sequence: CASATGDEQYV. The CDR3 bases are TGTGCCAGCGCCACAGGGGACGAGCAGTACGTC.

The chain joins TRBV19 to TRBJ2-1; TRBD2 aligns across 11 bases. Germline V gene lookup returns CDR1 LNHDA and CDR2 SQIVND (reference sequence). The V and J ends lost 6 bases and 8 bases, in that order; junction bases with no gene match: 9. The CDR3 totals 15 residues. CDR3 sequence reads: CASRRLAGRGYEQFF. The CDR3 DNA follows: TGTGCCAGTAGGAGACTAGCGGGAAGAGGGTATGAGCAGTTCTTC.

The chain has TRBV9 and TRBJ1-3, with 7 bases matching TRBD1. Germline V gives CDR1 SGDLS, CDR2 YYNGEE. The CDR3 has 16 amino acids. The J segment lost 5 bases and the V segment lost 4 bases, leaving 12 bases of the junction unmatched. CDR3 sequence: CASSPRGRDRRNTIYF. CDR3 nucleotide sequence: TGTGCCAGCAGCCCAAGGGGTCGGGACAGAAGAAACACCATATATTTT.

This clone was counted once. This sequence joins TRBV6-1 and TRBJ2-5; 7 bases fit TRBD2. Trimming took 6 bases from V and 1 from J; bases not matched to a gene: 5. The CDR3 covers 14 residues. Germline loops: CDR1 MNHNS, CDR2 SASEGT. The CDR3 sequence: CASRIAGLQETQYF. The CDR3 DNA is TGTGCCAGCAGGATAGCGGGCCTCCAAGAGACCCAGTACTTC.

The genes are TRBV5-1 and TRBJ2-5; 7 nucleotides agree with TRBD1. Germline CDR1 is SGHRS and CDR2 is YFSETQ. The CDR3 has 15 residues. V shed 4 bases, J shed 1 base, and the junction held 7 bases outside the gene matches. The CDR3 spells CASSGGRGIQETQYF. As DNA, the CDR3 is TGCGCCAGCAGCGGGGGCAGGGGGATCCAAGAGACCCAGTACTTC.

This chain joins TRBV9 and TRBJ1-2; 11 nucleotides match TRBD1. Per the germline V gene, CDR1 is SGDLS and CDR2 is YYNGEE. The V gene end was trimmed by 0 bases and the J gene end by 4 bases; junction bases not matched to a gene: 5. The CDR3 is 16 amino acids. The CDR3 DNA reads TGTGCCAGCAGCGTAGCGGGACAGGGGGGATTCTATGGCTACACCTTC. Translation: CASSVAGQGGFYGYTF.

The chain has TRBV5-1 and TRBJ2-5; maybe TRBD1 (6 bases). The germline gives CDR1 SGHRS, CDR2 YFSETQ. This CDR3 is built from 14 residues. V was trimmed by 5 bases and J by 5 bases, leaving 16 bases between them. The CDR3 sequence: CASSGTARGETQYF. The DNA for the CDR3 is TGCGCCAGCAGTGGGACGGCGAGGGGGGAGACCCAGTACTTC.

With respect to this clone: The junction differs from germline at one of its ends, possibly a read error. In nucleotides, the CDR3 is TGTTCCAGCAGCTTAGGACAGGGCACCGGGGAGCTGTTTTTT. The encoded protein is CSSSLGQGTGELFF. The chain uses TRBV7-9 and TRBJ2-2, with TRBD1 identical over 8 bases. Germline V gene lookup returns CDR1 SEHNR and CDR2 FQNEAQ (reference sequence). The CDR3 has 14 amino acids.

The table lists this clone with a few counts. The CDR3 nucleotides are TGTGCCAGCAACTACGGTCTAGCGGGAGTTAGCGGGGAGCTGTTTTTT. Its translation is CASNYGLAGVSGELFF. The chain employs TRBV7-9 and TRBJ2-2, with 10 positions matching TRBD2. CDR3 length equals 16 residues. With 7 bases clipped from V and 7 bases from J, the junction kept 12 bases outside the gene matches. Per germline, CDR1 SEHNR and CDR2 FQNEAQ (reference sequence).

For this clone: An end of the junction differs from the germline gene, which may be a read error. Here the CDR3 DNA reads TGTGCCAGCAGCTTAACGGCAGGTCTGGGCTCTGGAAACGCCATATATTTT. Its translation is CASSLTAGLGSGNAIYF. The rearrangement links TRBV7-3 to TRBJ1-3; the D is unclear. The germline V gene encodes CDR1 SGHTA and CDR2 FQGTGA. The CDR3 contains 17 residues.

The chain joins TRBV6-1 to TRBJ1-1, with D maybe TRBD1 (5 bases). Trimming pared 6 bases from V and 5 bases from J, leaving 16 bases between. The CDR3 totals 14 residues. Germline CDR1 reads MNHNS; CDR2 reads SASEGT. CDR3 coding DNA: TGTGCCAGCAGAGGAGGGGCGGGAGAAACTGAAGCTTTCTTT. Translated, it gives CASRGGAGETEAFF.

V usage is TRBV19 and J usage is TRBJ2-3, with TRBD2 matching 9 bases. CDR3 length: 16 amino acids. CDR1 is LNHDA and CDR2 is SQIVND in the germline V gene (reference sequence). V lost 7 bases, J lost 3 bases, and 11 bases stayed unmatched. The CDR3 nucleotides read TGTGCCAGTACCCCCCTCTATAGCGGGAGAACAGATACGCAGTATTTT. Amino acids: CASTPLYSGRTDTQYF.

The chain is built from TRBV5-5 and TRBJ2-1; 9 bases are a match to TRBD2. V gave up 1 base and J gave up 0 bases; unmatched junction bases: 8. In germline, CDR1 is SGHKS, CDR2 YYEKEE (reference sequence). This CDR3 has 18 residues. In nucleotides, the CDR3 is TGTGCCAGCAGCTTGTTTACTAGCGGGTTCAGCTCCTACAATGAGCAGTTCTTC. Translated: CASSLFTSGFSSYNEQFF.

This clone was seen more than once but under ten times. DNA for the CDR3: TGTGCCAGCAGTTTAGGAGCGGGATTGACCGGGGAGCTGTTTTTT. This codes for CASSLGAGLTGELFF. V and J are TRBV27 and TRBJ2-2; TRBD2 matches at 7 bases. This CDR3 is 15 amino acids long. V gave up 2 bases and J gave up 5 bases; unmatched junction bases: 5. Germline V gene sequence: CDR1 MNHEY, CDR2 SMNVEV (reference sequence).

This chain joins TRBV7-2 and TRBJ2-1; 7 bases are shared with TRBD1. Germline V lookup: CDR1 SGHTA, CDR2 FQGNSA. The CDR3 is 17 residues long. The junction had 18 bases not matched to a gene; V was cut back by 8 bases and J by 5 bases. Here the CDR3 reads CASSTRALTGTHNEQFF. The DNA for the CDR3 is TGTGCCAGCTCTACCCGCGCGCTGACAGGGACCCACAATGAGCAGTTCTTC.

The chain recombines TRBV18 with TRBJ2-1, with D possibly matching TRBD2 (6 bases). In germline, CDR1 is KGHSH, CDR2 LQKENI. This CDR3 contains 15 residues. Trimming stripped 2 bases from V and 3 bases from J, with 11 bases between. Here the CDR3 reads CASSPLVGSYNEQFF. DNA of the CDR3: TGTGCCAGCTCACCATTGGTCGGGAGCTACAATGAGCAGTTCTTC.

The chain recombines TRBV6-5 with TRBJ1-2; D is ambiguous. V gave up 0 bases and J gave up 4 bases, with 15 bases separating them. The V gene's germline CDR1 is MNHEY and CDR2 SVGAGI. The CDR3 runs to 16 residues. CDR3 protein: CASSYSITGWAYGYTF. The CDR3, as DNA: TGTGCCAGCAGTTACTCGATCACGGGATGGGCCTATGGCTACACCTTC.

DNA of the CDR3: TGTGCCAGCAGTTTAGTAGCGGGAGAGGGGGAGCTGTTTTTT. Translation: CASSLVAGEGELFF. V is TRBV27 and J is TRBJ2-2; 9 positions match TRBD2. CDR3 length equals 14 residues. The V and J ends lost 2 bases and 8 bases, in that order; junction bases with no gene match: 3. Germline V gene sequence: CDR1 MNHEY, CDR2 SMNVEV (reference sequence).

V is TRBV7-6 and J is TRBJ2-2; 10 positions agree with TRBD2. The germline gives CDR1 SGHVS, CDR2 FNYEAQ. The CDR3 loop spans 16 amino acids. Trimming cost V 2 bases and J 4 bases; bases outside gene matches: 4. The CDR3: CASSLQREGPTGELFF. In DNA form, the CDR3 reads TGTGCCAGCAGCTTACAGCGGGAGGGCCCCACCGGGGAGCTGTTTTTT.

This clone was detected only a few times. The CDR3 DNA sequence: TGTGCCAGTAGTAGGACTAGCGGGTACACCGGGGAGCTGTTTTTT. Translated, it gives CASSRTSGYTGELFF. The V call is TRBV19, the J call TRBJ2-2; 11 nucleotides match TRBD2. The J segment lost 3 bases and the V segment lost 4 bases, leaving 1 base of the junction unmatched. The CDR3 consists of 15 residues. Germline V gene sequence: CDR1 LNHDA, CDR2 SQIVND (reference sequence).

The chain links TRBV5-1 to TRBJ1-4, with D possibly matching TRBD1 (5 bases). CDR1 is SGHRS and CDR2 is YFSETQ in the germline V gene. This CDR3 spans 18 amino acids. The V end was cut by 7 bases, the J end by 6 bases, with 28 bases between. The CDR3 region has the DNA TGCGCCAGCGGATTCAACCCTGGGACCACGGGGGGATATGAAAAACTGTTTTTT. Protein product: CASGFNPGTTGGYEKLFF.